This T cell receptor beta chain is from a study of shared clonotypes between healthy human individuals. Study context: The donor pool was made up of a couple of women and a few men aged 18 to 49.

The method was immunoSEQ multiplex PCR; TCRdb's version includes in-frame clones alone and lacks a portion of them. The sample has about 520,000 clones, around 73% seen once. This clone has a single count. Germline CDR1 reads KGHSH; CDR2 reads LQKENI. The V end lost 2 bases, the J end lost 4 bases, and 8 bases lay between the germline ends. The CDR3 runs 13 residues. Sequencing input: PBMCs. This clonotype was sampled from a woman in her thirties or forties in good health. Some clones in this sample may be carry-over from other donors' samples. This chain connects TRBV18 to TRBJ1-1; D remains unclear. The CDR3 spells CASSPGATTEAFF. The CDR3 bases are TGTGCCAGCTCACCAGGTGCGACCACTGAAGCTTTCTTT.